One sample yielded the 26 T cell receptor beta chains listed below, sequenced in a study of blood T cell repertoires in COVID-19 (TCRdb year 2020). The receptor library was made with the immunoSEQ multiplex PCR assay. TCRdb's version of the immuneACCESS table is confined to in-frame rearrangements and falls short of the full clone set. An unresolved V gene accounts for under half of the shortfall where checked; the remainder is of unknown origin. Here the sample has about 190,000 clones; 70% to 85% occur a single time. The ten largest clones add up to roughly 3.2% of the sample. The sequenced sample was PBMCs or T cells enriched from blood (not recorded which). The receptors were sampled from a woman in her 30s who had recovered from COVID-19.

This rearrangement joins TRBV7-2 to TRBJ2-7, with 8 bases lining up with TRBD1. The J segment lost 6 bases and the V segment lost 5 bases, leaving 0 bases of the junction unmatched. The CDR3 is made up of 11 amino acids. The germline V gene encodes CDR1 SGHTA and CDR2 FQGNSA. The CDR3 region has the DNA TGTGCCAGCAGCACAGGGGGCGAGCAGTACTTC. Translation: CASSTGGEQYF.

The J gene is TRBJ2-1, the V gene TRBV2, with D maybe TRBD1 (6 bases). Germline assignment: CDR1 SNHLY and CDR2 FYNNEI. The CDR3 contains 14 residues. V lost 6 bases, J lost 7 bases, and 16 bases lay in between. CDR3 coding DNA: TGTGCCAGCAGCCCTCAGGGGTTGCTAAATGAGCAGTTCTTC. This codes for CASSPQGLLNEQFF.

This chain uses TRBV6-4 with TRBJ2-6; 9 nucleotides align to TRBD1. Per germline, CDR1 MRHNA and CDR2 SNTAGT. V dropped 0 bases and J dropped 12; count of bases not matched to a gene: 6. The CDR3 covers 15 residues. The CDR3 DNA is TGTGCCAGCAGTGACTCTGGGACAGGGAACACCGTCCTGACTTTC. Translation gives CASSDSGTGNTVLTF.

J is TRBJ2-7 and V is TRBV19; perhaps TRBD1 as D (6 bases). CDR1 is LNHDA, CDR2 SQIVND, per germline (reference sequence). The CDR3 consists of 12 residues. The germline V and J ends were trimmed by 5 bases and 6 bases, with 11 bases remaining between them. CDR3 sequence: CASSPGAGEQYV. The DNA for the CDR3 is TGTGCCAGTAGTCCAGGGGCGGGCGAGCAGTACGTC.

V usage is TRBV15 and J usage is TRBJ2-5, with 7 bases fitting TRBD2. The CDR3 length is 12 residues. V was clipped by 3 bases and J by 11 bases; unmatched bases: 6. Germline CDR1 and CDR2: LNHNV and YYDKDF (reference sequence). The CDR3: CATSRAGVVQYF. CDR3 DNA: TGTGCCACCAGCAGGGCGGGAGTGGTACAGTACTTC.

The rearrangement links TRBV28 to TRBJ1-6; 7 bases align to TRBD1. CDR1 is MDHEN, CDR2 SYDVKM, per germline. This CDR3 comprises 15 residues. The J segment lost 6 bases and the V segment lost 5 bases, leaving 7 bases of the junction unmatched. CDR3 in amino acids: CASSTRQGGNSPLHF. CDR3 nucleotides: TGTGCCAGCAGTACCCGACAGGGAGGTAATTCACCCCTCCACTTT.

This chain uses TRBV19 with TRBJ1-2; 9 nucleotides match TRBD1. With 6 bases clipped from V and 8 bases from J, the junction kept 10 bases outside the gene matches. Germline V CDR1 and CDR2: LNHDA, SQIVND (reference sequence). This CDR3 contains 14 residues. Here the CDR3 DNA reads TGTGCCAGTAGACAACAGGGGGCGCCGGGAGGCTACACCTTC. Protein sequence: CASRQQGAPGGYTF. The full variable domain, its missing parts supplied by reference TRBV19 and TRBJ1-2, is DGGITQSPKYLFRKEGQNVTLSCEQNLNHDAMYWYRQDPGQGLRLIYYSQIVNDFQKGDIAEGYSVSREKKESFPLTVTSAQKNPTAFYLCASRQQGAPGGYTFGSGTRLTVV.

The rearrangement links TRBV10-3 to TRBJ1-3, with TRBD1 identical over 7 bases. CDR1 is ENHRY, CDR2 SYGVKD, per germline. The CDR3 covers 13 residues. J lost 2 bases, V lost 11 bases, and 6 bases had no gene match. This chain's CDR3 is CAVTTGPGNTIYF. The CDR3 bases are TGTGCCGTCACGACAGGGCCTGGAAACACCATATATTTT.

The chain carries TRBV28 and TRBJ2-7; TRBD1 matches at 9 bases. The CDR3 length is 13 residues. V trimming: 6 bases; J trimming: 6 bases; junction bases outside the gene matches: 6. CDR1 and CDR2 (germline): MDHEN, SYDVKM. Here the CDR3 DNA reads TGTGCCAGCAGGGGGACAGGGACCCTCGAGCAGTACTTC. Encoded protein: CASRGTGTLEQYF.

The rearrangement links TRBV5-6 to TRBJ1-2; 7 positions match TRBD1. The CDR3 runs 15 residues. Germline V gives CDR1 SGHDT, CDR2 YYEEEE. The ends lost 0 bases at V and 6 bases at J; junction bases unmatched: 8. This chain's CDR3 is CASSLGSTGPNGYTF. CDR3 DNA: TGTGCCAGCAGCTTGGGGTCGACAGGGCCTAATGGCTACACCTTC.

The chain uses TRBV23-1 and TRBJ2-6; D gene uncertain. TRBV23-1 is labeled an ORF, and its function is uncertain. This CDR3 spans 15 amino acids. Deletions cut 2 bases from V and 2 bases from J, with 7 bases between. This chain's CDR3 is CASSQPIAGANVLTF. CDR3 DNA sequence: TGCGCCAGCAGTCAACCAATAGCTGGGGCCAACGTCCTGACTTTC.

This clone was picked up one time. This chain uses TRBV5-8 with TRBJ1-1; D possibly corresponds to TRBD1 (5 bases). This CDR3 region has 13 residues. Trimming pared 1 base from V and 7 bases from J, leaving 11 bases between. Germline CDR1 is SGHTS and CDR2 is YDEGEE. The DNA for the CDR3 is TGTGCCAGCAGCTTGTTGCGACAGAGTGAAGCTTTCTTT. It is translated as CASSLLRQSEAFF.

The CDR3 DNA follows: TGTGCCAGCAGCCAAGGTCCTAGGGGGAGTAGTGAAAAACTGTTTTTT. It is translated as CASSQGPRGSSEKLFF. The V and J genes are TRBV14 and TRBJ1-4; the D gene is possibly TRBD1 (6 bases). The germline V and J ends were trimmed by 1 base and 7 bases, with 16 bases remaining between them. Germline loops: CDR1 SGHDN, CDR2 FVKESK. The CDR3 totals 16 residues.

This chain joins TRBV28 and TRBJ1-2; tentatively, D is TRBD1 (5 bases). The CDR3 consists of 14 residues. Germline assignment: CDR1 MDHEN and CDR2 SYDVKM. Trimming left V 6 bases short and J 0 bases short, with 11 bases between. CDR3 DNA sequence: TGTGCCAGCAGCACCACAGGTACTAACTATGGCTACACCTTC. Protein: CASSTTGTNYGYTF.

The chain is built from TRBV28 and TRBJ2-1; 7 bases are a match to TRBD2. The CDR3 is 15 amino acids. Germline CDR1 MDHEN, CDR2 SYDVKM. V was pared by 8 bases and J by 1 base, with 8 bases of the junction left unmatched. The CDR3, as DNA: TGTGCCAGCTTGGGGGGGGGTGCTTCCTACAATGAGCAGTTCTTC. Amino acids: CASLGGGASYNEQFF.

The CDR3 spells CASSLEAGDRTGELFF. DNA of the CDR3: TGTGCCAGCAGCTTGGAAGCGGGAGATCGCACCGGGGAGCTGTTTTTT. The chain links TRBV5-8 to TRBJ2-2, with 8 bases fitting TRBD2. Germline CDR1 SGHTS, CDR2 YDEGEE. CDR3 length equals 16 residues. The junction had 5 bases not matched to a gene; V was cut back by 0 bases and J by 4 bases.

The chain is built from TRBV24-1 and TRBJ2-7; 12 nucleotides match TRBD1. Germline V gene lookup returns CDR1 KGHDR and CDR2 SFDVKD. V was pared by 3 bases and J by 3 bases, with 5 bases of the junction left unmatched. The CDR3 has 16 amino acids. The DNA for the CDR3 is TGTGCCACCAGTGATGGGGGGACAGGGGGCGTCTACGAGCAGTACTTC. Amino acid sequence: CATSDGGTGGVYEQYF.

The rearrangement joins TRBV28 to TRBJ1-2; 7 bases align to TRBD1. Germline V gene lookup returns CDR1 MDHEN and CDR2 SYDVKM. The J segment lost 2 bases and the V segment lost 1 base, leaving 1 base of the junction unmatched. The CDR3 spans 14 residues. The CDR3 coding sequence is TGTGCCAGCAGTTTATTGGGACAGAACTATGGCTACACCTTC. This encodes CASSLLGQNYGYTF.

The chain recombines TRBV5-1 with TRBJ2-5, with unresolved D. The CDR3 runs to 16 residues. Per germline, CDR1 SGHRS and CDR2 YFSETQ. Between the trimmed V and J ends, which lost 0 bases and 1 base, there was a span of 13 bases. The CDR3 reads CASSLVRTASQETQYF. For the CDR3, the DNA is TGCGCCAGCAGCTTGGTCAGAACAGCATCCCAAGAGACCCAGTACTTC.

CDR3 amino acids: CSVLTGEGPRGWEQYV. DNA of the CDR3: TGCAGCGTTTTGACAGGGGAGGGACCCAGGGGTTGGGAGCAGTACGTC. V is TRBV29-1 and J is TRBJ2-7; D is possibly TRBD1 (8 bases). The V end was cut by 5 bases, the J end by 7 bases, with 27 bases between. CDR1 is SQVTM, CDR2 ANQGSEA, per germline. The CDR3 extends over 16 amino acids.

The rearrangement uses TRBV29-1 and TRBJ2-7; 7 bases align to TRBD2. The CDR3 consists of 11 residues. Germline trimming cut 6 bases from V and 4 bases from J; bases unmatched to any gene: 3. Germline lookup yields CDR1 SQVTM and CDR2 ANQGSEA. In DNA form, the CDR3 reads TGCAGCGTGGCCGGGGGGTACGAGCAGTACGTC. Translated: CSVAGGYEQYV.

V gene TRBV9 combines with J gene TRBJ2-7, with 12 positions matching TRBD2. V shed 4 bases and J 3 bases; nucleotides not matched to a gene: 8. The CDR3 contains 16 residues. The germline V gene has CDR1 SGDLS and CDR2 YYNGEE. CDR3 nucleotides: TGTGCCAGCAGCAACCCGACTAGCGGGAGAATCTACGAGCAGTACTTC. It is translated as CASSNPTSGRIYEQYF.

The J gene is TRBJ1-4, the V gene TRBV9; 8 nucleotides line up with TRBD1. The CDR3 is made up of 14 amino acids. After removal of 2 bases from V and 8 bases from J, the junction contained 5 bases not matched to a gene. CDR1 and CDR2 (germline): SGDLS, YYNGEE. CDR3 bases: TGTGCCAGCAGCGTGTCAGGGGGCGGAGAAAAACTGTTTTTT. Translated, it gives CASSVSGGGEKLFF. Complete variable domain (other parts from reference TRBV9 and TRBJ1-4): DSGVTQTPKHLITATGQRVTLRCSPRSGDLSVYWYQQSLDQGLQFLIQYYNGEERAKGNILERFSAQQFPDLHSELNLSSLELGDSALYFCASSVSGGGEKLFFGSGTQLSVL.

The V and J genes are TRBV9 and TRBJ2-3; TRBD2 matches at 12 bases. Germline V CDR1 and CDR2: SGDLS, YYNGEE. V trimming: 4 bases; J trimming: 6 bases; junction bases outside the gene matches: 9. The CDR3 length is 16 residues. The CDR3 DNA follows: TGTGCCAGCAGCCCGAGACTAGCGGGAGTCTTGGATACGCAGTATTTT. Translating it yields CASSPRLAGVLDTQYF. The full variable domain, its missing parts supplied by reference TRBV9 and TRBJ2-3, is DSGVTQTPKHLITATGQRVTLRCSPRSGDLSVYWYQQSLDQGLQFLIQYYNGEERAKGNILERFSAQQFPDLHSELNLSSLELGDSALYFCASSPRLAGVLDTQYFGPGTRLTVL.

The J gene is TRBJ1-1, the V gene TRBV9; TRBD1 aligns across 8 bases. The CDR3 extends over 15 amino acids. Germline V gene data show CDR1 as SGDLS and CDR2 as YYNGEE. V trimming: 0 bases; J trimming: 4 bases; junction bases outside the gene matches: 5. For the CDR3, the DNA is TGTGCCAGCAGCGTAGGGACAGGGCGGCGCACTGAAGCTTTCTTT. Its translation: CASSVGTGRRTEAFF.

The chain employs TRBV11-3 and TRBJ2-2, with 10 bases aligning to TRBD2. The CDR3 runs to 16 residues. Germline V gene lookup returns CDR1 SGHNT and CDR2 YENEEA. The V and J ends lost 1 base and 5 bases, in that order; junction bases with no gene match: 4. The CDR3 DNA reads as TGTGCCAGCAGCTTAGCTAGCGGGGGTCTAACCGGGGAGCTGTTTTTT. It encodes CASSLASGGLTGELFF.